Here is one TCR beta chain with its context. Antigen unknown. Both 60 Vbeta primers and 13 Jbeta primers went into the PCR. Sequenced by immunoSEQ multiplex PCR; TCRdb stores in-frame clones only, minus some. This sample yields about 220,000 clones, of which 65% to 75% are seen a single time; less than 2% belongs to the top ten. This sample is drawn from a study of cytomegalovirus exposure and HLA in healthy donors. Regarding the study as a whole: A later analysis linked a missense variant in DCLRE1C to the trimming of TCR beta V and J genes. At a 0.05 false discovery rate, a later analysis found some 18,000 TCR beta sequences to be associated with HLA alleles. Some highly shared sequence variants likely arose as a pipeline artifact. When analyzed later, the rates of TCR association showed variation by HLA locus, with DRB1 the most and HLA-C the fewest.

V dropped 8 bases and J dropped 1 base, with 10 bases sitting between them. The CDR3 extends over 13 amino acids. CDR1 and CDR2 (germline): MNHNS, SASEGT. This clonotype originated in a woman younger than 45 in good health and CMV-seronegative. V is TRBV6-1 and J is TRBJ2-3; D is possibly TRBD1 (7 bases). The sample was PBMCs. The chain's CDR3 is CASGGTGTDTQYF. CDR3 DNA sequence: TGTGCCAGCGGGGGGACAGGCACAGATACGCAGTATTTT.